These 26 T cell receptor beta chains were all obtained from the same sample, sequenced in a study of blood T cell repertoires in COVID-19. Measured with immunoSEQ multiplex PCR; TCRdb has only the in-frame clones, and not every one. The table shows around 41,000 clones, with 85% to 90% occurring only once. The sample was peripheral blood. These receptors all come from a human donor in a cohort sampled during active COVID-19.

The CDR3 DNA follows: TGTGCCAGTAGTATTTTAACCCACAGGGGGCAAGGCAATGAGCAGTTCTTC. Protein: CASSILTHRGQGNEQFF. The V and J genes are TRBV19 and TRBJ2-1, with 9 bases matching TRBD1. In germline, CDR1 is LNHDA, CDR2 SQIVND (reference sequence). The CDR3 has 17 amino acids. The J segment lost 6 bases and the V segment lost 3 bases, leaving 12 bases of the junction unmatched. Full variable domain (rest looked up from reference TRBV19 and TRBJ2-1): DGGITQSPKYLFRKEGQNVTLSCEQNLNHDAMYWYRQDPGQGLRLIYYSQIVNDFQKGDIAEGYSVSREKKESFPLTVTSAQKNPTAFYLCASSILTHRGQGNEQFFGPGTRLTVL.

The rearrangement joins TRBV24-1 to TRBJ2-3, with 8 bases identical to TRBD2. V gave up 3 bases and J gave up 2 bases; unmatched junction bases: 6. Germline CDR1 is KGHDR and CDR2 is SFDVKD. CDR3 length: 16 residues. DNA of the CDR3: TGTGCCACCAGTGATCTAACTAGCGGTGTCACAGATACGCAGTATTTT. It codes for CATSDLTSGVTDTQYF.

The J gene is TRBJ1-5, the V gene TRBV4-1; 11 bases agree with TRBD1. V dropped 8 bases and J dropped 6; count of bases not matched to a gene: 6. The CDR3 loop spans 14 amino acids. Germline-derived CDR1 and CDR2 are MGHRA and YSYEKL. The DNA of the CDR3 is TGCGCCAGCGGTGGACAGGGGGCAGGTCAGCCCCAGCATTTT. Its protein product is CASGGQGAGQPQHF.

The chain has TRBV6-5 and TRBJ2-5, with D maybe TRBD2 (5 bases). The V end lost 6 bases, the J end lost 4 bases, and 6 bases lay between the germline ends. CDR1 MNHEY and CDR2 SVGAGI come from the germline V gene. The CDR3 totals 11 residues. CDR3 DNA: TGTGCCAGCAGAGGGAGAGAGACCCAGTACTTC. Its translation: CASRGRETQYF.

The chain employs TRBV27 and TRBJ1-3; a weak D match, TRBD1 (6 bases). This CDR3 spans 14 amino acids. Germline CDR1 and CDR2: MNHEY and SMNVEV (reference sequence). V dropped 3 bases and J dropped 4 bases, with 10 bases sitting between them. The CDR3 loop reads CASSFIGTGNTIYF. The CDR3 coding sequence is TGTGCCAGCAGTTTTATCGGGACAGGAAACACCATATATTTT.

The rearrangement uses TRBV2 and TRBJ1-5; TRBD1 is a possible D gene (5 bases). Germline V gene data show CDR1 as SNHLY and CDR2 as FYNNEI. The CDR3 extends over 13 amino acids. V was trimmed by 7 bases and J by 6 bases, leaving 13 bases between them. The CDR3 spells CASTSGQIQPQHF. The CDR3 DNA reads as TGTGCCAGCACCTCAGGACAAATTCAGCCCCAGCATTTT.

CDR3 in amino acids: CASSVDGYGGELFF. CDR3 in DNA: TGTGCCAGCAGCGTAGACGGGTATGGCGGGGAGCTGTTTTTT. This chain connects TRBV9 to TRBJ2-2, with unresolved D. The ends were cut back, 0 bases at V and 7 bases at J, with 10 bases in the middle. Germline-derived CDR1 and CDR2 are SGDLS and YYNGEE. The CDR3 length is 14 residues.

The chain links TRBV27 to TRBJ2-1, with a weak D call TRBD1 (5 bases). This CDR3 is 14 amino acids long. Looked up from germline, CDR1 is MNHEY and CDR2 is SMNVEV (reference sequence). V lost 6 bases to trimming and J lost 2 bases, with 11 bases between them. Here the CDR3 reads CASRQRGAYNEQFF. In nucleotides, the CDR3 is TGTGCCAGCAGACAAAGGGGCGCCTACAATGAGCAGTTCTTC.

This chain connects TRBV9 to TRBJ2-7; 10 nucleotides match TRBD2. The CDR3 runs 16 residues. V gave up 0 bases and J gave up 1 base; unmatched junction bases: 4. Germline CDR1 SGDLS, CDR2 YYNGEE. Here the CDR3 reads CASSVGGSGRSYEQYF. CDR3 DNA: TGTGCCAGCAGCGTAGGTGGTAGCGGGAGGTCCTACGAGCAGTACTTC.

The chain combines TRBV5-4 with TRBJ2-5; D is possibly TRBD2 (5 bases). Trimming took off 0 bases at V and 6 bases at J, with 18 bases between the two ends. The germline V gene encodes CDR1 SGHNT and CDR2 YYREEE (reference sequence). The length of the CDR3 is 16 residues. CDR3: CASSLDSSRVPKTQYF. The CDR3 coding sequence is TGTGCCAGCAGCTTGGATTCTAGCCGGGTACCAAAGACCCAGTACTTC.

This clone was picked up one time. The rearrangement uses TRBV3-1 (or the pseudogene TRBV3-2) and TRBJ2-7; 9 bases fit TRBD2. The V and J ends lost 1 base and 3 bases, in that order; junction bases with no gene match: 16. The germline V gene has CDR1 LGHDT and CDR2 YNNKEL (reference sequence). CDR3 size: 19 residues. For the CDR3, the DNA is TGTGCCAGCAGCCAAGTTGCCGGGACTAGCCCCGGCCCACTCTACGAGCAGTACTTC. It is translated as CASSQVAGTSPGPLYEQYF.

The rearrangement links TRBV7-2 to TRBJ2-7; 7 nucleotides agree with TRBD1. The CDR3 is made up of 14 amino acids. Germline trimming cut 0 bases from V and 2 bases from J; bases unmatched to any gene: 1. Germline-derived CDR1 and CDR2 are SGHTA and FQGNSA. CDR3 region: CASSLAGQTYEQYF. In DNA form, the CDR3 reads TGTGCCAGCAGCTTAGCGGGACAGACCTACGAGCAGTACTTC.

The chain is built from TRBV5-8 and TRBJ2-7; D is possibly TRBD2 (5 bases). Germline-derived CDR1 and CDR2 are SGHTS and YDEGEE. The germline V and J ends were trimmed by 4 bases and 3 bases, with 11 bases remaining between them. This CDR3 is 13 amino acids long. The chain's CDR3 is CASSPGLGYEQYF. CDR3 nucleotides: TGTGCCAGCAGCCCCGGACTTGGCTACGAGCAGTACTTC.

The chain combines TRBV29-1 with TRBJ2-3, with TRBD2 matching over 7 bases. CDR1 is SQVTM, CDR2 ANQGSEA, per germline. The length of the CDR3 is 17 residues. The V and J ends lost 0 bases and 0 bases, in that order; junction bases with no gene match: 9. CDR3 nucleotides: TGCAGCGTTGAAGATCGGGGTCGGGAGGCTAGCACAGATACGCAGTATTTT. Amino acid sequence: CSVEDRGREASTDTQYF.

CDR3 DNA sequence: TGTGCCAGCTCAAGGGGACAGGGGGCTGATTCACCCCTCCACTTT. Protein: CASSRGQGADSPLHF. The V gene is TRBV18, the J gene TRBJ1-6, with TRBD1 matching over 12 bases. This CDR3 region has 15 residues. Germline CDR1 and CDR2: KGHSH and LQKENI. V lost 5 bases to trimming and J lost 8 bases; unmatched junction nucleotides: 4.

V usage is TRBV9 and J usage is TRBJ2-7; unclear D gene. The CDR3 length is 14 residues. Germline V gene lookup returns CDR1 SGDLS and CDR2 YYNGEE. V was cut by 0 bases and J by 1 base, with 8 bases left in between. The CDR3 here is CASSVARSSYEQYF. DNA for the CDR3: TGTGCCAGCAGCGTAGCTAGGAGTTCCTACGAGCAGTACTTC.

This rearrangement joins TRBV29-1 to TRBJ2-1, with 12 bases lining up with TRBD2. Unmatched junction bases numbered 3, after V lost 5 bases and J lost 4 bases. There are 14 residues in the CDR3. The germline V gene has CDR1 SQVTM and CDR2 ANQGSEA. The CDR3 sequence: CSVRGLAGYNEQFF. Written as DNA, the CDR3 is TGCAGCGTTCGAGGACTAGCGGGATACAATGAGCAGTTCTTC.

In this sample, this clone turned up a few times. V is TRBV28 and J is TRBJ1-5; TRBD1 matches at 7 bases. The V gene end was trimmed by 5 bases and the J gene end by 5 bases; junction bases not matched to a gene: 9. CDR1 MDHEN and CDR2 SYDVKM come from the germline V gene. The CDR3 extends over 15 amino acids. In DNA, the CDR3 is TGTGCCAGCAGTCTAGACAGGGCGAGGGATCAGCCCCAGCATTTT. This encodes CASSLDRARDQPQHF.

The V call is TRBV6-5, the J call TRBJ2-3, with D perhaps matching TRBD2 (6 bases). This CDR3 has 13 amino acids. V lost 8 bases, J lost 3 bases, and 12 bases lay in between. Germline CDR1 MNHEY, CDR2 SVGAGI. The CDR3 bases are TGTGCCAGCGCCCGGGACTTGACAGATACGCAGTATTTT. Its translation is CASARDLTDTQYF.

The chain uses TRBV24-1 and TRBJ2-1; D uncertain. From germline, CDR1 is KGHDR and CDR2 SFDVKD. This CDR3 has 15 residues. The germline V and J ends were trimmed by 6 bases and 4 bases, with 15 bases remaining between them. CDR3 loop: CATSPSGALYNEQFF. The CDR3 coding sequence is TGTGCCACCAGTCCGTCGGGTGCCTTATACAATGAGCAGTTCTTC.

The rearrangement links TRBV19 to TRBJ2-7; TRBD2 matches at 7 bases. The CDR3 consists of 12 residues. Trimming took 10 bases from V and 2 from J; bases not matched to a gene: 5. Germline-derived CDR1 and CDR2 are LNHDA and SQIVND (reference sequence). CDR3 residues: CATNAGAYEQYF. DNA for the CDR3: TGTGCCACCAACGCGGGGGCCTACGAGCAGTACTTC.

This clone was recorded only once. This sequence joins TRBV29-1 and TRBJ2-7, with a tentative D call TRBD1 (7 bases). Germline CDR1 is SQVTM and CDR2 is ANQGSEA. The CDR3 consists of 16 residues. Trimming shortened V by 0 bases and J by 3 bases, and 18 bases separated the two germline ends. This CDR3 is CSVEDPAGGPNYEQYF. CDR3 bases: TGCAGCGTTGAAGATCCTGCAGGGGGGCCCAACTACGAGCAGTACTTC.

V and J are TRBV7-2 and TRBJ2-7; perhaps TRBD2 as D (5 bases). The germline CDR1 and CDR2 sequences are SGHTA and FQGNSA. This CDR3 contains 15 residues. V gave up 4 bases and J gave up 2 bases, with 15 bases separating them. CDR3 bases: TGTGCCAGCAGCTCATACGGGGTAGCCGCCTACGAGCAGTACTTC. Translation gives CASSSYGVAAYEQYF.

The chain joins TRBV27 to TRBJ2-3, with 7 nucleotides matching TRBD2. Germline V gene sequence: CDR1 MNHEY, CDR2 SMNVEV (reference sequence). The CDR3 runs 17 residues. The trim removed 6 bases at V and 2 bases at J, leaving 14 bases unmatched. CDR3 in DNA: TGTGCCAGCAGACCCCTGGGACTACCCCAAAACACAGATACGCAGTATTTT. This translates into CASRPLGLPQNTDTQYF.

This chain connects TRBV19 to TRBJ2-7; D is undetermined. Germline values: CDR1 LNHDA, CDR2 SQIVND (reference sequence). This CDR3 is built from 14 residues. V was pared by 6 bases and J by 3 bases, with 15 bases between. Here the CDR3 reads CASSLYAENYEQYF. The CDR3 coding sequence is TGTGCCAGTAGCCTCTACGCGGAAAACTACGAGCAGTACTTC.

This chain joins TRBV5-4 and TRBJ2-7, with a weak D call TRBD1 (6 bases). The germline V gene encodes CDR1 SGHNT and CDR2 YYREEE (reference sequence). V was shortened by 2 bases and J by 1 base, with 10 bases between the two germline ends. This CDR3 comprises 14 residues. CDR3 loop: CASSFPDRSYEQYF. The CDR3, as DNA: TGTGCCAGCAGCTTCCCAGACAGGTCCTACGAGCAGTACTTC.